This T cell receptor (beta chain) was observed in a study of T cell changes during pregnancy in multiple sclerosis. The CDR3 runs to 18 residues. The J segment lost 4 bases and the V segment lost 4 bases, leaving 11 bases of the junction unmatched. In germline, CDR1 is SGDLS, CDR2 YYNGEE. Data came from immunoSEQ multiplex PCR; TCRdb stores just in-frame clones and leaves some out. The table records some 46,000 clones, around 92% of them present only once. Here the sequenced sample was peripheral blood, taken in the third trimester of pregnancy. The rearrangement links TRBV9 to TRBJ2-6; 10 bases map to TRBD2. This TCR derives from a female donor with multiple sclerosis, enrolled in a pregnancy study. The CDR3 DNA sequence: TGTGCCAGCAGCCCTAGGACTAGCGGAAACAGCGGGGCCAACGTCCTGACTTTC. It yields the protein CASSPRTSGNSGANVLTF.